This T cell receptor beta chain appears in the sequencing data of a study of shared clonotypes between healthy human individuals. This clone turned up a few times. A much larger clone differs by one base, so this may be a read error. Other DNA sequences within the sample encode an identical CDR3. This CDR3 spans 14 amino acids. V shed 4 bases and J 5 bases; nucleotides not matched to a gene: 1. Germline CDR1 reads SGHTA; CDR2 reads FQGTGA. Assay execution took place at the deep level. Original methodology: Filtering differed because ImmunoSEQ produced junction-only sequences that carried no quality scores. Clones were read by immunoSEQ multiplex PCR, and TCRdb kept only the in-frame ones, dropping some. V, J and clone size derive from that table, while D and trimming were established from the DNA sequence. The table has about 600,000 clones, roughly 72% seen once.

The clonotype originates from a woman aged 35 to 49 in good health. Some clones in this sample may be carry-over from other donors' samples. The V and J genes are TRBV7-3 and TRBJ2-2, with TRBD2 identical over 10 bases. The sequenced sample was PBMCs. The CDR3 nucleotides read TGTGCCAGCAGCTCGGGACTAGCGACCGGGGAGCTGTTTTTT. This sequence encodes CASSSGLATGELFF.